This T cell receptor (beta chain) was obtained from a study of blood T cells in healthy people across ages. A second about 7 to 11 cycle PCR used barcoded and J-beta primers. Every cDNA was tagged by a template-switch adaptor with 12 random nucleotides. MiXCR, run by TCRdb on the 5' RACE reads, gives a single entry per CDR3 protein. Found here are some 920,000 distinct CDR3 sequences, 51% of them singletons; the top ten hold 20% to 25%. This clonotype was counted a few times. The V end lost 3 bases, the J end lost 2 bases, and 9 bases lay between the germline ends. The CDR3 loop spans 14 amino acids. Germline lookup yields CDR1 SGHAT and CDR2 FQNNGV. Aged roughly 6 to 90, donors were systemically healthy Caucasians from Russia. In each sample, at least 6.5 million PBMCs were isolated.

This TCR derives from a woman aged 55 to 70 in good health. The rearrangement joins TRBV11-2 to TRBJ2-3; D call uncertain. Input material: blood. CDR3 bases: TGTGCCAGCAGCTTCGGCAGCTACACAGATACGCAGTATTTT. Its protein product is CASSFGSYTDTQYF.